The 9 T cell receptor beta chains below were found in one sample sequenced in a study of cytomegalovirus exposure and HLA in healthy donors. Here immunoSEQ multiplex PCR was the method, and the copy in TCRdb shows in-frame clones only, minus some. Of approximately 300,000 clones listed, around 87% are singletons. Sequenced material: PBMCs. Receptors originate from a woman under 40 in good health and CMV-seropositive.

The chain is built from TRBV4-3 and TRBJ2-7, with 12 nucleotides matching TRBD1. This CDR3 is 17 amino acids long. The junction had 8 bases not matched to a gene; V was cut back by 1 base and J by 4 bases. Germline V gene data show CDR1 as LGHNA and CDR2 as YSLEER. The CDR3 reads CASSQGSKGQGAYEQYF. CDR3 coding DNA: TGCGCCAGCAGCCAAGGGTCCAAGGGACAGGGGGCGTACGAGCAGTACTTC.

V is TRBV10-1 and J is TRBJ2-5; D might be TRBD2 (5 bases). Germline-derived CDR1 and CDR2 are WNHNN and SYGVQD (reference sequence). The CDR3 length is 11 residues. The ends were cut back, 7 bases at V and 5 bases at J, with 8 bases in the middle. The DNA for the CDR3 is TGCGCCAGCACAAGGGAGGAGACCCAGTACTTC. It yields the protein CASTREETQYF.

The gene calls are TRBV5-6 and TRBJ1-6; tentative D call: TRBD1 (6 bases). Between the trimmed V and J ends, which lost 2 bases and 9 bases, there was a span of 18 bases. This CDR3 has 16 amino acids. Germline CDR1 and CDR2: SGHDT and YYEEEE. This CDR3 is CASSFAAGVISSPLHF. The CDR3 coding sequence is TGTGCCAGCAGCTTCGCTGCAGGGGTCATCAGTTCACCCCTCCACTTT. Together with reference TRBV5-6 and TRBJ1-6, the CDR3 gives the full variable domain: DAGVTQSPTHLIKTRGQQVTLRCSPKSGHDTVSWYQQALGQGPQFIFQYYEEEERQRGNFPDRFSGHQFPNYSSELNVNALLLGDSALYLCASSFAAGVISSPLHFGNGTRLTVT.

J is TRBJ2-1 and V is TRBV27; 9 bases map to TRBD2. Germline V lookup: CDR1 MNHEY, CDR2 SMNVEV (reference sequence). The CDR3 extends over 16 amino acids. The V segment lost 7 bases and the J segment 10 bases; nucleotides outside the gene matches: 17. The CDR3, as DNA: TGTGCCAGCACCTTATGGGGCGCGGGAGGGCCAAGGGAGCAGTTCTTC. Protein product: CASTLWGAGGPREQFF.

This chain links TRBV9 with TRBJ2-2; D not resolved. Trimming removed 5 bases at V and 6 bases at J, with 5 bases between. CDR1 is SGDLS and CDR2 is YYNGEE in the germline V gene. The CDR3 is 11 residues long. CDR3 sequence (DNA): TGTGCCAGCAGGAGTTCCGGGGAGCTGTTTTTT. This sequence encodes CASRSSGELFF.

J is TRBJ2-5 and V is TRBV11-1; D not resolved. This CDR3 has 12 amino acids. CDR1 and CDR2 from the germline V gene are SGHAT and FQDESV (reference sequence). V lost 1 base and J 4 bases, leaving 4 bases between the germline ends. The CDR3 is CASSLDRETQYF. As DNA, the CDR3 is TGTGCCAGCAGCTTAGATAGAGAGACCCAGTACTTC.

The DNA for the CDR3 is TGTGCCTGGACAGTTTCCGATACGCAGTATTTT. This sequence encodes CAWTVSDTQYF. The chain is built from TRBV30 and TRBJ2-3, with no clear D. CDR3 length: 11 amino acids. V was cut by 4 bases and J by 6 bases, with 8 bases left in between. Germline CDR1 GTSNPN, CDR2 SVGIG (reference sequence).

CDR3: CASSPGVAARGNEQFF. The CDR3 coding sequence is TGTGCCAGCAGCCCCGGAGTAGCGGCCCGGGGCAATGAGCAGTTCTTC. The gene calls are TRBV27 and TRBJ2-1; D perhaps matches TRBD2 (6 bases). This CDR3 contains 16 residues. The V end lost 6 bases, the J end lost 6 bases, and 21 bases lay between the germline ends. Germline V gene sequence: CDR1 MNHEY, CDR2 SMNVEV (reference sequence).

J is TRBJ2-7 and V is TRBV9, with a tentative D call TRBD1 (6 bases). V lost 4 bases, J lost 0 bases, and 14 bases lay in between. The V gene's germline CDR1 is SGDLS and CDR2 YYNGEE. CDR3 length: 15 residues. CDR3 loop: CASSQGTQSSYEQYF. CDR3 nucleotides: TGTGCCAGCAGCCAGGGGACGCAGAGCTCCTACGAGCAGTACTTC.